A selection of T cell receptor beta chains follows, all from one sample in a study of blood T cell repertoires in COVID-19. Data came from immunoSEQ multiplex PCR; TCRdb stores just in-frame clones and leaves some out. The data show fewer than 250,000 clones, with 84% seen just once and about 3.5% held by the top ten. Material: PBMCs or T cells enriched from blood (not recorded which). The receptors derive from a woman aged 30 to 39 who had recovered from COVID-19. CDR3s include the opening cysteine and the closing phenylalanine or tryptophan. A D gene is named only where the DNA matches it firmly. A clone size is listed for some rows: how often the clone was seen (once, few, many), or a class if it is expanded.

NA | NA | TRBJ2-1 | TRBV28 | CASSHQSPEQFF | TGTGCCAGCAGCCACCAGTCCCCTGAGCAGTTCTTC
NA | TRBD2 | TRBJ2-7 | TRBV29-1 | CSGRASGSGEQYF | TGCAGCGGCCGCGCTAGCGGGAGTGGCGAGCAGTACTTC
once | NA | TRBJ2-6 | TRBV12-5 | CASGLVGKTGNISSGANVLTF | TGTGCTAGTGGTTTGGTTGGCAAAACAGGGAATATTAGCTCTGGGGCCAACGTCCTGACTTTC
once | NA | TRBJ1-2 | TRBV6-5 | CASSYSNVRAHYGYTF | TGTGCCAGCAGTTACTCGAATGTCAGGGCCCACTATGGCTACACCTTC
once | NA | TRBJ2-5 | TRBV12-3/TRBV12-4 | CASRQTRAKTQYF | TGTGCCAGCAGGCAGACCAGGGCTAAGACCCAGTACTTC
few | NA | TRBJ2-1 | TRBV3-1/TRBV3-2 | CASSQEPAAASSYNEQFF | TGTGCCAGCAGCCAAGAACCCGCAGCGGCCAGCTCCTACAATGAGCAGTTCTTC
NA | NA | TRBJ2-3 | TRBV28 | CASSLAGSTDTQYF | TGTGCCAGCAGTTTAGCGGGGAGCACAGATACGCAGTATTTT
NA | TRBD1 | TRBJ1-2 | TRBV5-1 | CASSKRETGPTNYGYTF | TGCGCCAGCAGCAAGCGAGAGACAGGGCCCACTAACTATGGCTACACCTTC
few | TRBD1 | TRBJ1-4 | TRBV5-1 | CASSPGQGRISEKLFF | TGCGCCAGCAGCCCTGGACAGGGTCGGATTAGTGAAAAACTGTTTTTT
NA | TRBD2 | TRBJ2-7 | TRBV28 | CASISPGGLAGQQYF | TGTGCCAGCATATCACCCGGGGGACTAGCGGGACAGCAGTACTTC
NA | NA | TRBJ1-5 | TRBV16 | CASSPAGGQPQHF | TGTGCCAGCAGCCCGGCCGGAGGTCAGCCCCAGCATTTT
NA | TRBD1 | TRBJ1-6 | TRBV28 | CASSRSGQGYSPLHF | TGTGCCAGCAGTCGGTCGGGACAGGGCTACTCACCCCTCCACTTT
NA | TRBD1 | TRBJ2-1 | TRBV10-3 | CAISEGGTGLRNEQFF | TGTGCCATCAGTGAGGGGGGGACAGGGTTGAGGAATGAGCAGTTCTTC
NA | NA | TRBJ2-2 | TRBV19 | CASSIGAGRPGELFF | TGTGCCAGTAGTATAGGGGCGGGGCGGCCCGGGGAGCTGTTTTTT
NA | TRBD1 | TRBJ2-2 | TRBV5-1 | CASRGDRGVNTGELFF | TGCGCCAGCAGAGGAGACAGGGGCGTGAACACCGGGGAGCTGTTTTTT
few | TRBD1 | TRBJ1-2 | TRBV28 | CASSLRTPGQGARGYTF | TGTGCCAGCAGTTTGCGCACCCCGGGACAGGGGGCACGTGGCTACACCTTC
NA | NA | TRBJ2-3 | TRBV21-1 | CASSNATSGGTDTQYF | TGTGCCAGCAGCAACGCAACTAGCGGGGGTACAGATACGCAGTATTTT
once | TRBD1 | TRBJ2-3 | TRBV7-8 | CASSLQGAGDTQYF | TGTGCCAGCAGCCTACAGGGGGCGGGAGATACGCAGTATTTT
NA | NA | TRBJ1-6 | TRBV27 | CASSSSRVSPLHF | TGTGCCAGCAGTTCCTCCAGGGTTTCACCCCTCCACTTT
NA | TRBD1 | TRBJ1-5 | TRBV5-5 | CASSLARQGAGNQPQHF | TGTGCCAGCAGCTTGGCCCGACAGGGGGCTGGGAATCAGCCCCAGCATTTT
NA | TRBD1 | TRBJ1-3 | TRBV19 | CASSRQQGGFSGNTIYF | TGTGCCAGTAGTCGTCAACAGGGGGGATTCTCTGGAAACACCATATATTTT
NA | NA | TRBJ1-4 | TRBV18 | CASSPQGGEKLFF | TGTGCCAGCTCACCGCAGGGTGGAGAAAAACTGTTTTTT
NA | NA | TRBJ2-7 | TRBV5-1 | CASSFGQLGPGEQYF | TGCGCCAGCAGTTTCGGACAGTTAGGGCCGGGAGAGCAGTACTTC
NA | NA | TRBJ2-1 | TRBV28 | CASGTAGIRDEQFF | TGTGCCAGCGGGACTGCGGGTATCAGGGATGAGCAGTTCTTC
once | NA | TRBJ1-3 | TRBV5-1 | CASSLPGSGNTIYF | TGCGCCAGCAGCTTGCCAGGGTCGGGAAACACCATATATTTT
NA | NA | TRBJ1-5 | TRBV19 | CASSIKFQREDSNQPQHF | TGTGCCAGTAGTATAAAATTTCAAAGAGAGGATAGCAATCAGCCCCAGCATTTT
NA | TRBD1 | TRBJ1-5 | TRBV19 | CASEGQLNQPQHF | TGTGCCAGCGAGGGACAGCTGAATCAGCCCCAGCATTTT
NA | TRBD1 | TRBJ1-4 | TRBV2 | CASRRDRATNEKLFF | TGTGCCAGCAGAAGGGACAGGGCAACTAATGAAAAACTGTTTTTT
NA | NA | TRBJ2-7 | TRBV3-1/TRBV3-2 | CASSQVMSLLVDNYEQYF | TGTGCCAGCAGCCAAGTGATGAGTCTGTTAGTTGACAACTACGAGCAGTACTTC
once | TRBD1 | TRBJ2-7 | TRBV28 | CARRDRPTYEQYF | TGTGCCAGAAGGGACAGGCCGACCTACGAGCAGTACTTC
NA | NA | TRBJ2-6 | TRBV12-5 | CASGLRGEAGANVLTF | TGTGCTAGTGGTTTGAGAGGGGAGGCTGGGGCCAACGTCCTGACTTTC
NA | TRBD1 | TRBJ1-1 | TRBV6-6 | CASSYRDRGVEAFF | TGTGCCAGCAGTTACAGGGACAGGGGGGTTGAAGCTTTCTTT